The text below deals with one TCR beta chain. The antigen remains undetermined. The data are from a study of PD-1 blockade in classical Hodgkin lymphoma. Background on the study: Every 2 weeks, patients got 3 mg/kg intravenous nivolumab. Notes on the study in general: Newly diagnosed patients and complete responders had comparable diversity at baseline. At baseline, newly diagnosed patients reportedly showed less TCR diversity than healthy donors.

Produced via immunoSEQ multiplex PCR; TCRdb's table is partial and in-frame only. The sample carries about 4,600 clones, 60% to 80% recorded once. As for time point: cycle 4 day 1 (C4D1), after less than 7 weeks of nivolumab. Each patient experienced a relapse that followed autologous stem cell transplantation, and brentuximab vedotin exposure varied. Germline V gives CDR1 SGHTA, CDR2 FQGTGA. Between the trimmed V and J ends, which lost 3 bases and 6 bases, there was a span of 14 bases. The CDR3 length is 15 residues. Sequencing used peripheral blood mononuclear cells (PBMCs), obtained before the fourth cycle of nivolumab. The genes are TRBV7-3 and TRBJ2-2; D is possibly TRBD1 (6 bases). The TCR was taken from a human donor with classical Hodgkin lymphoma. As DNA, the CDR3 is TGTGCCAGCAGCTTCCTAGGGGGTCGAGCCGGGGAGCTGTTTTTT. It translates to CASSFLGGRAGELFF.